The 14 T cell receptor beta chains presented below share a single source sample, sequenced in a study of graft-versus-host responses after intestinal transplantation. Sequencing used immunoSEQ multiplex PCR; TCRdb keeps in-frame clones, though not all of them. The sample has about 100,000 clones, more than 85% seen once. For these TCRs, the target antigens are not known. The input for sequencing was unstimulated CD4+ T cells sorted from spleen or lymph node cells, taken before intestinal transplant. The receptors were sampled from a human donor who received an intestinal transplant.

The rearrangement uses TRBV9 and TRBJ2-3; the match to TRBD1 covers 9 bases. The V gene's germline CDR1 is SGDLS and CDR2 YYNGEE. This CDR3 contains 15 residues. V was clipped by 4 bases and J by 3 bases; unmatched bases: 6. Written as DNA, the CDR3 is TGTGCCAGCAGCATCTCGGGACAGGGTACAGATACGCAGTATTTT. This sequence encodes CASSISGQGTDTQYF.

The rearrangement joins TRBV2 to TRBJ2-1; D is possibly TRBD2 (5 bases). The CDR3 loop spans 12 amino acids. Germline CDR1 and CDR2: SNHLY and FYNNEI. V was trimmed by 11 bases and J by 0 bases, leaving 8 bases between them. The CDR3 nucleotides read TGTGCCGCGGGTGTCTCCTACAATGAGCAGTTCTTC. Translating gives CAAGVSYNEQFF. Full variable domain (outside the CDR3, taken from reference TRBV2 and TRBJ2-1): EPEVTQTPSHQVTQMGQEVILRCVPISNHLYFYWYRQILGQKVEFLVSFYNNEISEKSEIFDDQFSVERPDGSNFTLKIRSTKLEDSAMYFCAAGVSYNEQFFGPGTRLTVL.

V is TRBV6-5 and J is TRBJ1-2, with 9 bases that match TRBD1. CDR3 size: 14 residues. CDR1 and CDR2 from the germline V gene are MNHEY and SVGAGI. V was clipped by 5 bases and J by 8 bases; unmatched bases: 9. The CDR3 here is CASSPGGTGLGYTF. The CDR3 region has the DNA TGTGCCAGCAGTCCCGGAGGGACAGGGCTCGGCTACACCTTC.

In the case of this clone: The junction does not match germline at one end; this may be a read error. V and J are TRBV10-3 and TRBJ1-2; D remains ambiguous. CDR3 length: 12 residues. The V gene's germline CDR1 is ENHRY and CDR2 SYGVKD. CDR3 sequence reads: CAVSEPTYGYTF. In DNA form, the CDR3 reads TGTGCCGTCAGTGAGCCAACCTATGGCTACACCTTC.

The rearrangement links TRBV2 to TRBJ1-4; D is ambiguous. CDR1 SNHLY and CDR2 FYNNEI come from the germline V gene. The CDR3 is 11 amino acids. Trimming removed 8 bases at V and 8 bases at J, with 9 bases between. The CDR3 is CASEQLEKLFF. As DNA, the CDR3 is TGTGCCAGCGAACAGTTGGAAAAACTGTTTTTT.

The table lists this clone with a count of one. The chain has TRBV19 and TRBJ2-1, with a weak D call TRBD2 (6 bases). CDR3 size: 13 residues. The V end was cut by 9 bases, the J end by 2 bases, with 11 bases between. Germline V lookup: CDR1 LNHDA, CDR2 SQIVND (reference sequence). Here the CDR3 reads CASRDFPYNEQFF. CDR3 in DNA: TGTGCCAGCCGGGACTTTCCCTACAATGAGCAGTTCTTC.

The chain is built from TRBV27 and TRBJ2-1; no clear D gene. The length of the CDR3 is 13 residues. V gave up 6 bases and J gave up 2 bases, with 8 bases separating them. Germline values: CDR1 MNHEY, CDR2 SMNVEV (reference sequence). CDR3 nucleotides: TGTGCCAGCAGCGGGCAGCCCTACAATGAGCAGTTCTTC. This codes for CASSGQPYNEQFF.

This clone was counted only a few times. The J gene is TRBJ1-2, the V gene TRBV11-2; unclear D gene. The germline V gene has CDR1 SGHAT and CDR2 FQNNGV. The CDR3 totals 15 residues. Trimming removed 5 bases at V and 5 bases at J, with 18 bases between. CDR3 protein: CASSPTRQQAYGYTF. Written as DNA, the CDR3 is TGTGCCAGCAGCCCGACCCGACAACAAGCATATGGCTACACCTTC.

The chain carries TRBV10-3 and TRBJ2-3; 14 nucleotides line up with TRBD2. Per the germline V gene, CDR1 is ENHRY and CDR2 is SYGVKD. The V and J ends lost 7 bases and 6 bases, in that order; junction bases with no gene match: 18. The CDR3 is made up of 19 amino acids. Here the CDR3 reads CAIMPGLAGGPRGSDTQYF. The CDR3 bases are TGTGCCATCATGCCTGGACTAGCGGGAGGCCCCCGGGGTTCGGATACGCAGTATTTT.

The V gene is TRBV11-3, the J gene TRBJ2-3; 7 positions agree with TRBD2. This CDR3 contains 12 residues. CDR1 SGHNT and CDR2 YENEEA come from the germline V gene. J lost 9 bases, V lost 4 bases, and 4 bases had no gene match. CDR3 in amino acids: CASSSGRGTQYF. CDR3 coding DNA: TGTGCCAGCAGCTCGGGGCGGGGGACGCAGTATTTT.

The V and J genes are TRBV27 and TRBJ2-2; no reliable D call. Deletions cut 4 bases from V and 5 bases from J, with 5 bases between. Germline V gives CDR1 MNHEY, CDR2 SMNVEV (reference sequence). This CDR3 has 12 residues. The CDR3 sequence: CASSSWTGELFF. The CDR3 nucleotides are TGTGCCAGCAGTTCGTGGACCGGGGAGCTGTTTTTT.

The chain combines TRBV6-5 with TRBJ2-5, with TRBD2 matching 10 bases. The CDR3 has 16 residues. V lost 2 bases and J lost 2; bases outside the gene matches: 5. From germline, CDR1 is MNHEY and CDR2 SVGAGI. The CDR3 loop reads CASSYGGLATQETQYF. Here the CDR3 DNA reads TGTGCCAGCAGTTACGGGGGACTAGCGACTCAAGAGACCCAGTACTTC.

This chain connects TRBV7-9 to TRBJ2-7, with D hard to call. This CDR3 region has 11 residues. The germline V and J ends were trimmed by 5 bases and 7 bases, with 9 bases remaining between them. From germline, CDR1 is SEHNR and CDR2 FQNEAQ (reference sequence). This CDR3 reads CASSQDWEQYF. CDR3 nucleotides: TGTGCCAGCAGCCAAGACTGGGAGCAGTACTTC. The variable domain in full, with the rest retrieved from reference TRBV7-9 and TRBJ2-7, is DTGVSQNPRHKITKRGQNVTFRCDPISEHNRLYWYRQTLGQGPEFLTYFQNEAQLEKSRLLSDRFSAERPKGSFSTLEIQRTEQGDSAMYLCASSQDWEQYFGPGTRLTVT.

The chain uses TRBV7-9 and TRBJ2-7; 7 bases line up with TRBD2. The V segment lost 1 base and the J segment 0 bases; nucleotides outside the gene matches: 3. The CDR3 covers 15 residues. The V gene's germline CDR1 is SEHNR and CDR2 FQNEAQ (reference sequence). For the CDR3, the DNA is TGTGCCAGCAGCTTAGGGGGGGGGACCTCCTACGAGCAGTACTTC. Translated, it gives CASSLGGGTSYEQYF.